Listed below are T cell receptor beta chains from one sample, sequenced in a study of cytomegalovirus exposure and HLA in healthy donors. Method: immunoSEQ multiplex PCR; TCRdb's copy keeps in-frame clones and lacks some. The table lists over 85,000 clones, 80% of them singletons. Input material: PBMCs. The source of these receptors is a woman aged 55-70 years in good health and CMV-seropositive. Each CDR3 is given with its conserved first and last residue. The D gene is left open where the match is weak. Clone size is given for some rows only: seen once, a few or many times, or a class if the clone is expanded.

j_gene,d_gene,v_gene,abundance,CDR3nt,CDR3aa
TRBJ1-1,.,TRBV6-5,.,TGTGCCAGCAGCTCCTCAGGGGCACCAGCTTTCTTT,CASSSSGAPAFF
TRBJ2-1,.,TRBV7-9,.,TGTGCCAGCAGCCAGGCAGGCACCTACAATGAGCAGTTCTTC,CASSQAGTYNEQFF
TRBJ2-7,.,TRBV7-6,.,TGTGCCAGCAGCTTAGCGGGAGGTGACGAGCAGTACTTC,CASSLAGGDEQYF
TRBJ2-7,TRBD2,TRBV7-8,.,TGTGCCAGCAGCTTATCCATTAACCCTAGCGGATACGAGCAGTACTTC,CASSLSINPSGYEQYF
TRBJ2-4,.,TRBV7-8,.,TGTGCCAGCAGCTTAGATATAGCCAAAAACATTCAGTACTTC,CASSLDIAKNIQYF
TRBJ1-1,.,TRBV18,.,TGTGCCAGCTCACGGGACATCTTGAACACTGAAGCTTTCTTT,CASSRDILNTEAFF
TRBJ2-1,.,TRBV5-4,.,TGTGCCAGCAGCTTGGGCGCGGGTGGCTACAATGAGCAGTTCTTC,CASSLGAGGYNEQFF
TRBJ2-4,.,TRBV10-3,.,TGTGCCATCAGTGAGTCGGGTCTGGCGGGGCTAGCCAAAAACATTCAGTACTTC,CAISESGLAGLAKNIQYF
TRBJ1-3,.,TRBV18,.,TGTGCCAGCTCCCAAACGGGATCCTCTGGAAACACCATATATTTT,CASSQTGSSGNTIYF
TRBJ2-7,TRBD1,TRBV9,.,TGTGCCAGCAGCGTTGAGCCTTGGACAGGGAGCTCCTACGAGCAGTACTTC,CASSVEPWTGSSYEQYF
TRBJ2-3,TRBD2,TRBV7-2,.,TGTGCCAGCAGCTACCTAGCGGGAGTGGCGGATACGCAGTATTTT,CASSYLAGVADTQYF
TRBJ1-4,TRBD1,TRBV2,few,TGTGCCAGCAGTCCGGGACAGGCCTCTAATGAAAAACTGTTTTTT,CASSPGQASNEKLFF
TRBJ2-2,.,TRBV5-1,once,TGCGCCAGCAGCTCTGGACTTTTAGGGTCCGGGGAGCTGTTTTTT,CASSSGLLGSGELFF
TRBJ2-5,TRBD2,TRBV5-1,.,TGCGCCAGCCTGACTAGCCCCGGGGGAAGGGAGCAGTACTTC,CASLTSPGGREQYF
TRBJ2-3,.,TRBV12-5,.,TGTGCTAGTGGCGCCAGCGGGTTAGATACGCAGTATTTT,CASGASGLDTQYF
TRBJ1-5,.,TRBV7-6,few,TGTGCCAGCACCCTGGGGCCTTATCAGCCCCAGCATTTT,CASTLGPYQPQHF
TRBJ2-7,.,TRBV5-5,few,TGTGCCAGCAGCCTCCGGACAGCCTCCTACGAGCAGTACTTC,CASSLRTASYEQYF
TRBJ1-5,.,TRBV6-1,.,TGTGCCAGCAGTGAAGGTGGGGGCGGTCAGCCCCAGCATTTT,CASSEGGGGQPQHF
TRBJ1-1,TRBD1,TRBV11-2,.,TGTGCCAGCAGCCGACCGACAGGGGGTCCAACTGAAGCTTTCTTT,CASSRPTGGPTEAFF
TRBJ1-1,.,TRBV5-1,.,TGCGCCAGCAGCAAGGGACAAACGAACACTGAAGCTTTCTTT,CASSKGQTNTEAFF
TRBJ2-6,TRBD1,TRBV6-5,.,TGTGCCAGCAAACTCAGGGGGATGGGGGCCAACGTCCTGACTTTC,CASKLRGMGANVLTF
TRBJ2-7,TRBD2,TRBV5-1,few,TGCGCCAGCAGCTTGAGAGCGGGAGGGAACTCCTACGAGCAGTACTTC,CASSLRAGGNSYEQYF
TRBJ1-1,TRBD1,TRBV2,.,TGTGCCAGCAGCGTACAGGGGCGGAACACTGAAGCTTTCTTT,CASSVQGRNTEAFF
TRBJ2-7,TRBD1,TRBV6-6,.,TGTGCCAGCAGTTCCGGGACAGGGTACGAGCAGTACTTC,CASSSGTGYEQYF
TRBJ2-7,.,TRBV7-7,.,TGTGCCAGCGGGAGATACGAGGGAGGCGAGCAGTACTTC,CASGRYEGGEQYF
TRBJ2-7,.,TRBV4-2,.,TGTGCCAGCAGCCAAGGACAGCAAGGCTACGAGCAGTACTTC,CASSQGQQGYEQYF
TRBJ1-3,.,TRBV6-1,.,TGTGCCAGCAGTCTTACCGGGACAGGAAACACCATATATTTT,CASSLTGTGNTIYF
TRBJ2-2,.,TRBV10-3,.,TGTGCCATCAGAGTTGGACTCATGGGATCCGGGGAGCTGTTTTTT,CAIRVGLMGSGELFF
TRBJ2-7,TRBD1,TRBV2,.,TGTGCCAGCAGTCGAATTCCGGGACAGGGTTACGAGCAGTACTTC,CASSRIPGQGYEQYF
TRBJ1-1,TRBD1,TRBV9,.,TGTGCCAGCAGCGTAGGACCGACAGGGGGTGAAGCTTTCTTT,CASSVGPTGGEAFF
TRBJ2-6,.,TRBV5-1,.,TGCGCCAGCAGCCCGGGGTTCACTGGGGCCAACGTCCTGACTTTC,CASSPGFTGANVLTF
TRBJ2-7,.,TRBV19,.,TGTGCCAGTCGAGATCCGGGGTCCTACGAGCAGTACTTC,CASRDPGSYEQYF
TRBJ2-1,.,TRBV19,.,TGTGCCAGTAGTATTTCCACAGGCTCCTACAATGAGCAGTTCTTC,CASSISTGSYNEQFF
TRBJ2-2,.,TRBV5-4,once,TGTGCCAGCAGCTTCGGACAGCTATCGAACACCGGGGAGCTGTTTTTT,CASSFGQLSNTGELFF
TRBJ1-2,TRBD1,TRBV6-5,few,TGTGCCAGCAGTTACTTCCGAGGGGGCGTGGGGTATGGCTACACCTTC,CASSYFRGGVGYGYTF
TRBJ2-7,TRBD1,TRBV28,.,TGTGCCAGCAGTTTTGTACGACGGGACAGCTCCTACGAGCAGTACTTC,CASSFVRRDSSYEQYF
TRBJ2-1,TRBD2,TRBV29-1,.,TGCAGCGTTGAAGAGGGACTAGCGGGGTCCTACAATGAGCAGTTCTTC,CSVEEGLAGSYNEQFF
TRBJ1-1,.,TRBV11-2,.,TGTGCCAGCAGCTTAGGGCAAGCTGGGGGGACTGAAGCTTTCTTT,CASSLGQAGGTEAFF
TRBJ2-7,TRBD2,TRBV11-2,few,TGTGCCAGCACCCGACAATGGCGGGAGTCAGCCTACGAGCAGTACTTC,CASTRQWRESAYEQYF
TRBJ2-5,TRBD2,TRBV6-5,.,TGTGCCAGCAGTCAACTAGCGGGAGGCCAAGAGACCCAGTACTTC,CASSQLAGGQETQYF
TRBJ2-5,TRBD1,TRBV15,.,TGTGCCACCAGCACAGACAGGGGGCGGGAGACCCAGTACTTC,CATSTDRGRETQYF
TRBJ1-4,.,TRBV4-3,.,TGCGCCAGCAGCCAAGCCTTTGGGAGTTCGGATGAAAAACTGTTTTTT,CASSQAFGSSDEKLFF
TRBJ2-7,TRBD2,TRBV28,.,TGTGCCAGCAGGACGACTAGCGGCACCTACGAGCAGTACTTC,CASRTTSGTYEQYF
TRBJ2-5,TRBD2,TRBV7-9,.,TGTGCCAGCAGCTTCTGGACTAGCGGGAGAGGCGAAGAGACCCAGTACTTC,CASSFWTSGRGEETQYF
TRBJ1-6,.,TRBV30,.,TGTGCCTGCCAACAGGGATGGGATTCACCCCTCCACTTT,CACQQGWDSPLHF
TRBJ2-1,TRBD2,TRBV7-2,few,TGTGCCAGCAGCTTAAGCCCAAGCGGGAGGGGTACCTACAATGAGCAGTTCTTC,CASSLSPSGRGTYNEQFF
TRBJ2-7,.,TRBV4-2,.,TGTGCCAGCAGCCAAGGGGCGGAGGCGTACGAGCAGTACTTC,CASSQGAEAYEQYF
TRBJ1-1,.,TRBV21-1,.,TGTGCCAGCAGCAAAGATAAGGGAGACAGGGGGTCAATGAACACTGAAGCTTTCTTT,CASSKDKGDRGSMNTEAFF
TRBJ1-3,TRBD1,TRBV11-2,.,TGTGCCAGCAGCCCTGGACAGGGGGCCTCTGGAAACACCATATATTTT,CASSPGQGASGNTIYF
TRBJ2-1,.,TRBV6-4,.,TGTGCCAGCAGCGAGGGCGAGGGATCCTACAATGAGCAGTTCTTC,CASSEGEGSYNEQFF
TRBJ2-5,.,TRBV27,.,TGTGCCAGCAGTACGGACAGAAGCCTGCAAGAGACCCAGTACTTC,CASSTDRSLQETQYF
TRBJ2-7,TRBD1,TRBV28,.,TGTGCCAGCAAACCGACAGGGTTTGCCTACGAGCAGTACTTC,CASKPTGFAYEQYF
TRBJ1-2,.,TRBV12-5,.,TGTGCTAGTGGTTTGGACGGGGGTGACTATGGCTACACCTTC,CASGLDGGDYGYTF
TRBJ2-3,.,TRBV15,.,TGTGCCACCAGCAGAGGTGGAGAAGGGGGCACAGATACGCAGTATTTT,CATSRGGEGGTDTQYF
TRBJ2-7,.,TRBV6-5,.,TGTGCCAGCTTGGGCAGGGCCACCTACGAGCAGTACTTC,CASLGRATYEQYF
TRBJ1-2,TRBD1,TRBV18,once,TGTGCCAGCTCACTCAGGACAGGGGGTGACTATGGCTACACCTTC,CASSLRTGGDYGYTF
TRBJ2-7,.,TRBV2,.,TGTGCCAGCAGTCGACACTTGGCAACCTACGAGCAGTACTTC,CASSRHLATYEQYF
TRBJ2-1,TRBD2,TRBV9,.,TGTGCCAGCAGCACGCTAGCGGGACCCAACAATGAGCAGTTCTTC,CASSTLAGPNNEQFF
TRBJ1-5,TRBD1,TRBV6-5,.,TGTGCCAGCAGTTTACAGGGGACCAATCAGCCCCAGCATTTT,CASSLQGTNQPQHF